This T cell receptor beta chain was sequenced in a study of cytotoxic CD8 clonotypes in ibrutinib-treated CLL. Notes on the study in general: Age-matched healthy donor levels were exceeded by baseline clonality, which tracked circulating CD8+ T-cell counts.

Per germline, CDR1 MDHEN and CDR2 SYDVKM. Losses at the gene ends were 1 base for V and 4 bases for J; bases not matched to a gene: 2. The CDR3 covers 16 residues. Measured with immunoSEQ multiplex PCR; TCRdb has only the in-frame clones, and not every one. In the table there are roughly 130,000 clones, 80% to 95% of which are singletons. Of note for this clone: Its antigen is as yet unknown.

The V call is TRBV28, the J call TRBJ2-1; TRBD1 matches at 12 bases. The sample in question was PBMCs, obtained after 12 months of ibrutinib treatment. This TCR was sampled from a human donor with chronic lymphocytic leukemia. CDR3 DNA sequence: TGTGCCAGCAGTTTATCGGGACAGGGGGCGTACAATGAGCAGTTCTTC. Translated, it gives CASSLSGQGAYNEQFF.